These 9 T cell receptor beta chains share one sample of origin, sequenced in a study of OX40 agonist ivuxolimab in advanced cancers. The method behind the library was the immunoSEQ multiplex PCR assay. TCRdb limited this immuneACCESS table to in-frame rearrangements with V and J called. A share of clones is missing; checked studies link under half to unresolved V genes, and the rest is unexplained. The sample includes about 48,000 clones, with about 88% observed a single time. Jointly, the top ten make up approximately 2% of the sample. The starting material was CD4+ or CD8+ T cells sorted from blood, obtained in a trial of the OX40 agonist ivuxolimab. All receptors come from an adult with an advanced solid tumor such as melanoma, head and neck, liver or kidney cancer.

This clone was found once. This chain uses TRBV4-1 with TRBJ2-5; D perhaps matches TRBD2 (5 bases). The CDR3 has 14 amino acids. V was pared by 1 base and J by 1 base, with 7 bases between. Germline values: CDR1 MGHRA, CDR2 YSYEKL. This chain's CDR3 is CASSQVLAQETQYF. For the CDR3, the DNA is TGCGCCAGCAGCCAAGTGCTAGCCCAAGAGACCCAGTACTTC.

The rearrangement joins TRBV1 to TRBJ2-3; the table's TRBD1 call for D was not verified on the DNA. TRBV1 is described as a pseudogene. The CDR3 has 19 residues. This CDR3 reads CTSSQVPTGKGKCTDTQYF. As DNA, the CDR3 is TGCACCAGCAGCCAAGTCCCGACAGGGAAGGGAAAGTGCACAGATACGCAGTATTTT.

The gene calls are TRBV28 and TRBJ2-3; D unresolved. The germline V gene has CDR1 MDHEN and CDR2 SYDVKM. V was cut by 1 base and J by 0 bases, with 11 bases left in between. The CDR3 spans 16 residues. CDR3 nucleotide sequence: TGTGCCAGCAGTTTATCCCCCCGCGGCAGCACAGATACGCAGTATTTT. It translates to CASSLSPRGSTDTQYF.

The chain has TRBV5-1 and TRBJ2-1; D call uncertain. The CDR3 contains 15 residues. CDR1 is SGHRS, CDR2 YFSETQ, per germline. V gave up 4 bases and J gave up 5 bases, with 16 bases separating them. Here the CDR3 DNA reads TGCGCCAGCAGCCCGGGTAGTGGCCACAACAATGAGCAGTTCTTC. This gives the protein CASSPGSGHNNEQFF. The full variable domain, rest sourced from reference TRBV5-1 and TRBJ2-1, is KAGVTQTPRYLIKTRGQQVTLSCSPISGHRSVSWYQQTPGQGLQFLFEYFSETQRNKGNFPGRFSGRQFSNSRSEMNVSTLELGDSALYLCASSPGSGHNNEQFFGPGTRLTVL.

The rearrangement links TRBV7-9 to TRBJ1-2; possibly TRBD1 for D (5 bases). Trimming left V 5 bases short and J 3 bases short, with 10 bases between. Germline V gene sequence: CDR1 SEHNR, CDR2 FQNEAQ (reference sequence). The CDR3 contains 13 residues. The CDR3 sequence: CASSRDLDYGYTF. In nucleotides, the CDR3 is TGTGCCAGCAGCCGGGACTTGGACTATGGCTACACCTTC.

The chain recombines TRBV5-1 with TRBJ2-5; no definite D call. Germline-derived CDR1 and CDR2 are SGHRS and YFSETQ. Trimming took off 2 bases at V and 4 bases at J, with 12 bases between the two ends. CDR3 size: 14 residues. DNA for the CDR3: TGCGCCAGCAGCTTTCTCCGGGCCCCAGAGACCCAGTACTTC. Its protein is CASSFLRAPETQYF.

The gene calls are TRBV11-2 and TRBJ2-5; 10 positions agree with TRBD2. The germline gives CDR1 SGHAT, CDR2 FQNNGV. Trimming removed 5 bases from V and 5 bases from J; junction bases left unmatched: 11. CDR3 size: 16 residues. The CDR3 spells CASSPNLAGGGETQYF. The CDR3 DNA sequence: TGTGCCAGCAGCCCTAACTTAGCGGGGGGCGGGGAGACCCAGTACTTC.

The rearrangement links TRBV5-1 to TRBJ1-2; D is possibly TRBD1 (6 bases). The CDR3 has 13 residues. V lost 1 base, J lost 3 bases, and 7 bases lay in between. Germline values: CDR1 SGHRS, CDR2 YFSETQ. The CDR3 spells CASSLTGYYGYTF. In nucleotides, the CDR3 is TGCGCCAGCAGCTTGACAGGGTACTATGGCTACACCTTC. The variable domain in full, with the rest retrieved from reference TRBV5-1 and TRBJ1-2, is KAGVTQTPRYLIKTRGQQVTLSCSPISGHRSVSWYQQTPGQGLQFLFEYFSETQRNKGNFPGRFSGRQFSNSRSEMNVSTLELGDSALYLCASSLTGYYGYTFGSGTRLTVV.

This clone was seen only once. The J gene is TRBJ1-2, the V gene TRBV5-1; D is unresolved. The CDR3 is 16 residues long. Germline values: CDR1 SGHRS, CDR2 YFSETQ. Trimming cost V 0 bases and J 8 bases, with 20 bases left between them. This CDR3 reads CASSLGPAGLQGGYTF. CDR3 sequence (DNA): TGCGCCAGCAGCTTGGGGCCGGCAGGCTTGCAAGGCGGCTACACCTTC.